The 8 T cell receptor beta chains below all came from one sample that was sequenced in a study of Graves' ophthalmopathy and Graves' hyperthyroidism. RNA transcripts were the template, and TCR beta CDR3 regions were amplified from them. Amplification began with first-round RT-PCR using HTBI primers, then second-round multiplex PCR was performed. One entry per CDR3 protein results from TCRdb running MiXCR on the multiplex PCR reads. This table has about 380,000 distinct CDR3 sequences, 15% appearing once. Sequenced: peripheral blood. These receptors originate from a young woman with stable Graves' hyperthyroidism.

This chain connects TRBV6-5 to TRBJ1-1; the D gene is possibly TRBD1 (5 bases). Trimming cost V 5 bases and J 5 bases, with 18 bases left between them. The V gene's germline CDR1 is MNHEY and CDR2 SVGAGI. CDR3 length: 15 residues. CDR3 region: CASSPRPRVETEAFF. CDR3 DNA: TGTGCCAGCAGTCCTCGACCCAGGGTAGAGACTGAAGCTTTCTTT.

The sample holds many counts of this clonotype. The rearrangement uses TRBV6-1 and TRBJ1-2; a possible D gene is TRBD1 (5 bases). V was pared by 2 bases and J by 5 bases, with 15 bases between. CDR1 and CDR2 from the germline V gene are MNHNS and SASEGT. The CDR3 covers 15 residues. DNA of the CDR3: TGTGCCAGCAGTGAAAGTCCGGGACGGATATATGGCTACACCTTC. It is translated as CASSESPGRIYGYTF.

This clonotype was observed a handful of times. A read error is likely, as this CDR3 ends without the conserved phenylalanine or tryptophan. J is TRBJ1-1 and V is TRBV20-1, with 7 positions matching TRBD1. J lost 0 bases, V lost 6 bases, and 16 bases had no gene match. This CDR3 region has 17 residues. CDR1 and CDR2 (germline): DFQATT, SNEGSKA (reference sequence). The CDR3 sequence: CSAPPDRPRSLNTEAFL. CDR3 bases: TGCAGTGCCCCCCCGGACAGGCCCCGGAGTTTGAACACTGAAGCTTTCCTT.

This clonotype was counted a few times. A much larger clone is a single base away; this may be a read error. The chain employs TRBV11-3 and TRBJ2-7; 7 bases are shared with TRBD1. Per germline, CDR1 SGHNT and CDR2 YENEEA. This CDR3 is 14 amino acids long. V was clipped by 3 bases and J by 2 bases; unmatched bases: 4. In DNA form, the CDR3 reads TGTGCCAGCAGCTTCGGACAGGTTGCCTACGAGCAGTACTTC. Translation gives CASSFGQVAYEQYF.

The chain combines TRBV11-1 with TRBJ2-2; D perhaps matches TRBD2 (7 bases). The germline gives CDR1 SGHAT, CDR2 FQDESV (reference sequence). V lost 5 bases to trimming and J lost 4 bases, with 20 bases between them. The CDR3 has 17 amino acids. The DNA of the CDR3 is TGTGCCAGCAGCCCCTCTGGGGGGGGCCAAGGCACCGGGGAGCTGTTTTTT. Its translation: CASSPSGGGQGTGELFF.

CDR3 protein: CASRSTASSYEQYF. Written as DNA, the CDR3 is TGTGCCAGCAGGTCGACGGCAAGCTCCTACGAGCAGTACTTC. The genes are TRBV28 and TRBJ2-7; no reliable D call. There are 14 residues in the CDR3. The germline V gene encodes CDR1 MDHEN and CDR2 SYDVKM. V was shortened by 6 bases and J by 0 bases, with 12 bases between the two germline ends.

This clonotype was observed many times. The J gene is TRBJ1-1, the V gene TRBV20-1; 7 bases line up with TRBD1. The trim removed 6 bases at V and 4 bases at J, leaving 8 bases unmatched. CDR3 length equals 13 residues. CDR1 and CDR2 from the germline V gene are DFQATT and SNEGSKA (reference sequence). CDR3 in amino acids: CSAVSGQTTEAFF. The CDR3 coding sequence is TGCAGTGCCGTGTCGGGACAGACCACTGAAGCTTTCTTT.

The V and J genes are TRBV7-2 and TRBJ2-5; D is unclear. This CDR3 is 13 amino acids long. The ends were cut back, 5 bases at V and 5 bases at J, with 12 bases in the middle. Germline CDR1 and CDR2: SGHTA and FQGNSA. The CDR3: CASSQARSETQYF. CDR3 nucleotides: TGTGCCAGCAGCCAGGCTAGGTCGGAGACCCAGTACTTC.